Below are 27 T cell receptor beta chains sequenced from a single sample in a study of spatial heterogeneity in lung cancer. TCRdb re-called the 5' RACE reads with MiXCR, one entry per CDR3 protein. The sample has roughly 20,000 distinct CDR3 sequences, just over 4.5% seen once. Time point given: sample taken at primary tumor resection. The authors sequenced whole RNA from tumor, nontumor lung or frozen PBMC without sorting. The sequenced sample was PBMCs, obtained at surgery. These receptors all come from a male donor with early-stage non-small cell lung cancer.

The V and J genes are TRBV12-3 or TRBV12-4 and TRBJ2-3, with 12 bases lining up with TRBD2. Trimming cost V 5 bases and J 4 bases; bases outside gene matches: 4. The CDR3 consists of 15 residues. CDR3 amino acids: CASSPTSGSADTQYF. Here the CDR3 DNA reads TGTGCCAGCAGTCCGACTAGCGGGAGTGCAGATACGCAGTATTTT.

By frequency in the sample, this clonotype is medium-sized (0.01 to 0.1%). The V and J genes are TRBV28 and TRBJ1-1; D uncertain. V was pared by 6 bases and J by 7 bases, with 9 bases between. CDR1 is MDHEN, CDR2 SYDVKM, per germline. The CDR3 contains 11 residues. The CDR3 loop reads CASSSSREAFF. DNA of the CDR3: TGTGCCAGCAGCTCCTCCCGTGAAGCTTTCTTT. The complete variable domain, with remaining parts taken from reference TRBV28 and TRBJ1-1, reads DVKVTQSSRYLVKRTGEKVFLECVQDMDHENMFWYRQDPGLGLRLIYFSYDVKMKEKGDIPEGYSVSREKKERFSLILESASTNQTSMYLCASSSSREAFFGQGTRLTVV.

This clonotype was picked up many times. The V call is TRBV5-1, the J call TRBJ1-2, with D possibly matching TRBD1 (6 bases). Per the germline V gene, CDR1 is SGHRS and CDR2 is YFSETQ. Trimming stripped 4 bases from V and 0 bases from J, with 10 bases between. CDR3 length equals 14 residues. Here the CDR3 reads CASSLDRSNYGYTF. The CDR3 DNA follows: TGCGCCAGCAGCCTTGACAGGTCTAACTATGGCTACACCTTC.

This clonotype was detected ten times or more. V usage is TRBV27 and J usage is TRBJ2-7; D possibly corresponds to TRBD2 (5 bases). The V end was cut by 6 bases, the J end by 3 bases, with 15 bases between. Per germline, CDR1 MNHEY and CDR2 SMNVEV (reference sequence). The CDR3 runs 14 residues. Here the CDR3 DNA reads TGTGCCAGCAGCTCCTTCCCGGGAATCTACGAGCAGTACTTC. Amino acid sequence: CASSSFPGIYEQYF.

This clonotype was seen only a few times. J is TRBJ2-1 and V is TRBV29-1; TRBD2 matches 7 bases. The V and J ends lost 3 bases and 5 bases, in that order; junction bases with no gene match: 7. Germline CDR1 and CDR2: SQVTM and ANQGSEA. The CDR3 length is 14 residues. This CDR3 reads CSVEGPLADNEQFF. The CDR3 DNA sequence: TGCAGCGTTGAGGGGCCGCTAGCGGACAATGAGCAGTTCTTC.

Ten or more counts support this clonotype. Possible read error: a much larger clone is one base away. The chain employs TRBV5-4 and TRBJ1-2, with 7 bases matching TRBD1. The CDR3 totals 14 residues. In germline, CDR1 is SGHNT, CDR2 YYREEE (reference sequence). CDR3 residues: CVSSFVDRNYGYTF. In DNA, the CDR3 is TGTGTCAGCAGCTTTGTGGACAGGAACTATGGCTACACCTTC.

The chain combines TRBV7-9 with TRBJ2-2; a possible D gene is TRBD2 (5 bases). The CDR3 consists of 14 residues. V was clipped by 5 bases and J by 4 bases, with 11 bases between them. Germline V lookup: CDR1 SEHNR, CDR2 FQNEAQ (reference sequence). The CDR3, as DNA: TGTGCCAGCAGCCCGGGGTGGGTCACCGGGGAGCTGTTTTTT. It is translated as CASSPGWVTGELFF.

This clonotype appeared many times. The chain links TRBV7-9 to TRBJ2-7; TRBD2 might be the D (6 bases). The CDR3 contains 13 residues. V lost 4 bases and J lost 1, with 8 bases in between. Germline lookup yields CDR1 SEHNR and CDR2 FQNEAQ (reference sequence). The CDR3 reads CASSSGGSYEQYF. The CDR3 region has the DNA TGTGCCAGCAGCTCCGGGGGATCCTACGAGCAGTACTTC.

This clonotype was found many times. This sequence joins TRBV2 and TRBJ1-6; D is unclear. Trimming removed 8 bases from V and 10 bases from J, with 18 bases in between. The CDR3 consists of 14 residues. The germline CDR1 and CDR2 sequences are SNHLY and FYNNEI. The CDR3 coding sequence is TGTGCCAGCCTCTATTGGGTAACTGGATCACCCCTCCACTTT. Amino acid sequence: CASLYWVTGSPLHF.

This clonotype was counted ten times or more. This sequence joins TRBV5-1 and TRBJ2-2; 11 bases line up with TRBD1. CDR1 and CDR2 from the germline V gene are SGHRS and YFSETQ. This CDR3 is built from 15 residues. With 4 bases clipped from V and 4 bases from J, the junction kept 3 bases outside the gene matches. CDR3 nucleotides: TGCGCCAGCAGCCCGGACAGGGGGCTCACCGGGGAGCTGTTTTTT. Translating it yields CASSPDRGLTGELFF.

This clonotype was picked up many times. At one end, the junction sequence differs from germline, possibly due to a read error. The J gene is TRBJ2-5, the V gene TRBV7-7; weak D call: TRBD2 (6 bases). This CDR3 is 15 amino acids long. From germline, CDR1 is SSHAT and CDR2 FNYEAQ (reference sequence). In nucleotides, the CDR3 is TGTGCTAGCAGCTTAGGAGGGAGTCGCGGAGAGACCCAGTACTTC. It encodes CASSLGGSRGETQYF. Full variable domain (missing parts from reference TRBV7-7 and TRBJ2-5): GAGVSQSPRYKVTKRGQDVTLRCDPISSHATLYWYQQALGQGPEFLTYFNYEAQPDKSGLPSDRFSAERPEGSISTLTIQRTEQRDSAMYRCASSLGGSRGETQYFGPGTRLLVL.

This clonotype has only a few counts. The V gene is TRBV18, the J gene TRBJ1-6; D remains ambiguous. Trimming pared 4 bases from V and 4 bases from J, leaving 8 bases between. Germline CDR1 and CDR2: KGHSH and LQKENI. This CDR3 region has 14 residues. The DNA for the CDR3 is TGTGCCAGCTCACGGGTACAGTATAATTCACCCCTCCACTTT. Translated: CASSRVQYNSPLHF.

The sample holds a few counts of this clonotype. The CDR3 nucleotides read TGTGCCACCAGCAGAGTCCCGGGACAGGGGTACGAGCAGTACTTC. This gives the protein CATSRVPGQGYEQYF. The V call is TRBV15, the J call TRBJ2-7, with 10 bases that match TRBD1. Losses at the gene ends were 1 base for V and 4 bases for J; bases not matched to a gene: 4. CDR1 and CDR2 (germline): LNHNV, YYDKDF (reference sequence). CDR3 length equals 15 residues.

This clonotype has a count of ten or more. The rearrangement joins TRBV7-9 to TRBJ2-2, with D tentatively TRBD2 (5 bases). Germline CDR1 reads SEHNR; CDR2 reads FQNEAQ (reference sequence). V shed 1 base and J shed 10 bases, with 19 bases lying between them. This CDR3 spans 16 amino acids. The chain's CDR3 is CASSLVRPGVELELFF. For the CDR3, the DNA is TGTGCCAGCAGCTTAGTAAGGCCCGGGGTCGAGCTGGAGCTGTTTTTT.

This chain joins TRBV24-1 and TRBJ2-6, with D possibly being TRBD1 or TRBD2 (5 bases each). Trimming cost V 3 bases and J 4 bases, with 12 bases left between them. This CDR3 is 16 amino acids long. The V gene's germline CDR1 is KGHDR and CDR2 SFDVKD. CDR3 bases: TGTGCCACCAGTGATCCTCAGGGAGCCGGGGCCAACGTCCTGACTTTC. Its protein is CATSDPQGAGANVLTF.

This clonotype showed up many times. The rearrangement joins TRBV6-1 to TRBJ1-6; 9 nucleotides line up with TRBD1. Trimming removed 2 bases from V and 10 bases from J; junction bases left unmatched: 3. Germline assignment: CDR1 MNHNS and CDR2 SASEGT. The CDR3 length is 14 residues. The CDR3 protein is CASSETGGGSPLHF. The CDR3 DNA sequence: TGTGCCAGCAGTGAAACAGGGGGCGGATCACCCCTCCACTTT.

This clonotype came up many times. The CDR3 DNA follows: TGTGCCAGCAGCTGGGGGGCTGCGGGACGGAACACTGAAGCTTTCTTT. It encodes CASSWGAAGRNTEAFF. J is TRBJ1-1 and V is TRBV5-5, with D perhaps TRBD1 (6 bases). Trimming left V 3 bases short and J 1 base short, with 16 bases between. The CDR3 length is 16 residues. CDR1 is SGHKS and CDR2 is YYEKEE in the germline V gene (reference sequence).

This clonotype appeared many times. This chain links TRBV6-6 with TRBJ1-3; D may be TRBD1 (6 bases). Germline CDR1 reads MNHNY; CDR2 reads SVGAGI (reference sequence). V was shortened by 2 bases and J by 1 base, with 12 bases between the two germline ends. This CDR3 is built from 16 residues. CDR3 DNA sequence: TGTGCCAGCAGTTACGCTACAGGGTATTCTGGAAACACCATATATTTT. Protein product: CASSYATGYSGNTIYF.

This clonotype was found many times. V gene TRBV3-1 combines with J gene TRBJ2-7; the match to TRBD1 covers 8 bases. The CDR3 length is 16 residues. Germline CDR1 reads LGHDT; CDR2 reads YNNKEL (reference sequence). After removal of 4 bases from V and 6 bases from J, the junction contained 14 bases not matched to a gene. The CDR3: CASSLRGAGGESEQYF. In nucleotides, the CDR3 is TGTGCCAGCAGCCTCAGAGGAGCAGGGGGCGAATCCGAGCAGTACTTC.

The V gene is TRBV5-6, the J gene TRBJ1-6; 9 positions match TRBD1. Germline V gene sequence: CDR1 SGHDT, CDR2 YYEEEE. V dropped 4 bases and J dropped 6; count of bases not matched to a gene: 11. The CDR3 has 17 amino acids. CDR3 in amino acids: CASSLQGASPLNSPLHF. The CDR3 nucleotides are TGTGCCAGCAGCCTACAGGGGGCTTCCCCCCTTAATTCACCCCTCCACTTT. The complete variable domain, with remaining parts taken from reference TRBV5-6 and TRBJ1-6, reads DAGVTQSPTHLIKTRGQQVTLRCSPKSGHDTVSWYQQALGQGPQFIFQYYEEEERQRGNFPDRFSGHQFPNYSSELNVNALLLGDSALYLCASSLQGASPLNSPLHFGNGTRLTVT.

This clonotype occurred many times. The J gene is TRBJ1-2, the V gene TRBV12-3 or TRBV12-4; unclear D gene. This CDR3 is 13 amino acids long. V was shortened by 7 bases and J by 8 bases, with 17 bases between the two germline ends. This CDR3 reads CASTYSSVSGYTF. In DNA form, the CDR3 reads TGTGCCAGCACATACAGCAGTGTAAGCGGCTACACCTTC.

This clonotype was seen repeatedly, ten times or more. V is TRBV21-1 and J is TRBJ2-7. TRBV21-1 is tagged as a pseudogene. This CDR3 contains 20 residues. CDR3 in DNA: TGTGCCAGCAGACCCACAAAATACGGTCTACTAAGGGTACTGGGGTACGAGCAGTACTTC. Translation: CASRPTKYGLLRVLGYEQYF.

This clonotype was observed many times. This chain links TRBV6-5 with TRBJ1-1, with TRBD1 as a possible D gene (5 bases). Germline CDR1 is MNHEY and CDR2 is SVGAGI. This CDR3 contains 15 residues. V lost 0 bases to trimming and J lost 6 bases, with 14 bases between them. The CDR3 DNA reads TGTGCCAGCAGTTACTCGGCAGGGCTGGGTGCTGAAGCTTTCTTT. This codes for CASSYSAGLGAEAFF.

In its sample, this clonotype is medium-sized (0.01 to 0.1%). The chain joins TRBV12-3 or TRBV12-4 to TRBJ1-1, with a possible D match to TRBD1 (6 bases). The CDR3 has 15 residues. The germline V and J ends were trimmed by 6 bases and 5 bases, with 19 bases remaining between them. The CDR3 reads CASRNQGFLGTEAFF. Here the CDR3 DNA reads TGTGCCAGCAGAAATCAGGGGTTCCTTGGAACTGAAGCTTTCTTT.

This clonotype showed up many times. The rearrangement joins TRBV7-9 to TRBJ2-7; 12 positions match TRBD2. The V gene end was trimmed by 5 bases and the J gene end by 5 bases; junction bases not matched to a gene: 7. This CDR3 contains 15 residues. Germline V gene sequence: CDR1 SEHNR, CDR2 FQNEAQ (reference sequence). The CDR3 sequence is CASSALTSGSDEQYF. As DNA, the CDR3 is TGTGCCAGCAGCGCCCTGACTAGCGGGAGCGACGAGCAGTACTTC.

This clonotype was seen ten or more times. CDR3 in DNA: TGTGCCAGCAGTCCTCGACTAGCGGGAGCTTACGAGCAGTACTTC. Translated, it gives CASSPRLAGAYEQYF. The chain couples TRBV28 to TRBJ2-7; 12 nucleotides match TRBD2. The J segment lost 4 bases and the V segment lost 5 bases, leaving 6 bases of the junction unmatched. This CDR3 is built from 15 residues. Germline V gives CDR1 MDHEN, CDR2 SYDVKM.

J is TRBJ2-7 and V is TRBV7-9; TRBD2 aligns across 9 bases. The CDR3 runs 14 residues. Trimming removed 5 bases from V and 4 bases from J; junction bases left unmatched: 6. Germline CDR1 reads SEHNR; CDR2 reads FQNEAQ (reference sequence). CDR3 sequence: CASSPAGLAYEQYF. CDR3 nucleotide sequence: TGTGCCAGCAGCCCCGCCGGACTAGCGTACGAGCAGTACTTC.